The source of this TCR beta chain is a study of blood T cells in healthy people across ages. Notes on the study in general: The lack of PBMC sorting stopped any conclusive naive versus antigen-experienced comparison.

Every sample had a minimum of 6 million PBMCs isolated. Primers used in a second PCR of about 6 to 12 cycles were a sample-barcoded 5' primer and a J-beta primer mix. TCRdb re-called the 5' RACE reads through MiXCR, storing one row per CDR3 protein. The sample carries 700,000 to 850,000 distinct CDR3 sequences, approximately 55% recorded once. Of note for this clonotype: Its antigen is unknown.

Sequencing was carried out using blood. This clonotype was sampled from a man aged 80 or over in good health.

The CDR3 DNA sequence: TGTGCCAGCAGCTTAGATTTTGGTCAGGGTGGAAATGAGCAGTTCTTC. As protein: CASSLDFGQGGNEQFF. The chain has TRBV11-2 and TRBJ2-1; D might be TRBD1 (5 bases). The CDR3 loop spans 16 amino acids. The V end was cut by 0 bases, the J end by 7 bases, with 16 bases between. CDR1 and CDR2 from the germline V gene are SGHAT and FQNNGV. The full variable domain, in which reference TRBV11-2 and TRBJ2-1 provide the parts outside the CDR3, is EAGVAQSPRYKIIEKRQSVAFWCNPISGHATLYWYQQILGQGPKLLIQFQNNGVVDDSQLPKDRFSAERLKGVDSTLKIQPAKLEDSAVYLCASSLDFGQGGNEQFFGPGTRLTVL.